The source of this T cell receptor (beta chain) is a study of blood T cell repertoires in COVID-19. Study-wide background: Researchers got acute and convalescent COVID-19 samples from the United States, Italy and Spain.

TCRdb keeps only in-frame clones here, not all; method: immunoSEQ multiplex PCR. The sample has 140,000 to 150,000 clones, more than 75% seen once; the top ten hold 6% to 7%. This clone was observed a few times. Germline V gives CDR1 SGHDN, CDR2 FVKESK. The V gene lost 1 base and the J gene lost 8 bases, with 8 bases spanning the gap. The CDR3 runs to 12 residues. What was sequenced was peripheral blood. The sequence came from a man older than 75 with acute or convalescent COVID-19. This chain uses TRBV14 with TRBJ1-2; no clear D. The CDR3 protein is CASSQGSRGYTF. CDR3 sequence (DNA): TGTGCCAGCAGCCAAGGATCGAGGGGCTACACCTTC.